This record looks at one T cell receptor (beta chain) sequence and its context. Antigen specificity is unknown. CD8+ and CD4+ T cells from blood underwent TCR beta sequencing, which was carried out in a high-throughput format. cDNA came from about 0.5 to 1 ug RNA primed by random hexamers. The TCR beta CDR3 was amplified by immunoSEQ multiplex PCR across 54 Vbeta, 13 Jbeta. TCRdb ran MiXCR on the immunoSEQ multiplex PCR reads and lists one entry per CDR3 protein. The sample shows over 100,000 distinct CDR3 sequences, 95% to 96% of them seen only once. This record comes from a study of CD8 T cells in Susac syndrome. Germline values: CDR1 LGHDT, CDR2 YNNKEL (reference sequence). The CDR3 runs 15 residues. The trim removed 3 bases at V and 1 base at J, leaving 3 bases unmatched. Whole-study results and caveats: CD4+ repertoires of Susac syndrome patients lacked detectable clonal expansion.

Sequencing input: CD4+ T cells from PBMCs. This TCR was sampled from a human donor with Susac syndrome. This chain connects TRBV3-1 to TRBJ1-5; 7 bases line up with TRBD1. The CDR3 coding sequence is TGTGCCAGCAGCCAGGGGACAGTAAGCAATCAGCCCCAGCATTTT. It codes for CASSQGTVSNQPQHF.